The 28 T cell receptor beta chains below were found in one sample sequenced in a study of resident and recirculating memory T cells in vitiligo. Generated by immunoSEQ multiplex PCR, the TCRdb table keeps only in-frame clones and is missing some. Here the sample spans 65,000 to 80,000 clones, around 92% being singletons. Source material: blood. The receptors stem from a male donor with vitiligo.

CDR3 sequence reads: CASSSSGSRTGELFF. The CDR3 bases are TGTGCCAGCAGTAGTAGCGGGAGCCGTACCGGGGAGCTGTTTTTT. This chain uses TRBV2 with TRBJ2-2, with 9 bases that match TRBD2. Per the germline V gene, CDR1 is SNHLY and CDR2 is FYNNEI. This CDR3 comprises 15 residues. V lost 5 bases, J lost 5 bases, and 6 bases stayed unmatched.

The rearrangement links TRBV28 to TRBJ1-2; tentatively, D is TRBD1 (5 bases). Trimming removed 1 base from V and 5 bases from J, with 8 bases in between. The CDR3 spans 13 residues. Germline loops: CDR1 MDHEN, CDR2 SYDVKM. The CDR3 reads CASSLSQAYGYTF. The CDR3 DNA reads as TGTGCCAGCAGTTTATCACAGGCTTATGGCTACACCTTC.

This rearrangement joins TRBV30 to TRBJ2-1, with 7 positions matching TRBD2. V trimming: 1 base; J trimming: 0 bases; junction bases outside the gene matches: 12. This CDR3 has 18 residues. Looked up from germline, CDR1 is GTSNPN and CDR2 is SVGIG (reference sequence). The CDR3 protein is CAWSGPLAVSDSYNEQFF. The DNA for the CDR3 is TGTGCCTGGAGTGGCCCGCTAGCGGTAAGCGACTCCTACAATGAGCAGTTCTTC.

J is TRBJ2-2 and V is TRBV5-1; D is possibly TRBD2 (7 bases). This CDR3 region has 14 residues. Germline assignment: CDR1 SGHRS and CDR2 YFSETQ. Trimming shortened V by 5 bases and J by 7 bases, and 15 bases separated the two germline ends. The CDR3 sequence is CASRSLGGHGELFF. The DNA for the CDR3 is TGCGCCAGCAGGTCCCTCGGGGGGCACGGGGAGCTGTTTTTT.

This clone has a handful of counts. The chain joins TRBV5-5 to TRBJ1-5, with D uncertain. The CDR3 is 14 residues long. V dropped 0 bases and J dropped 5 bases, with 9 bases sitting between them. CDR1 and CDR2 from the germline V gene are SGHKS and YYEKEE (reference sequence). In nucleotides, the CDR3 is TGTGCCAGCAGCTTGGTTCGTCAGGATCAGCCCCAGCATTTT. It is translated as CASSLVRQDQPQHF. The full variable domain, with the rest looked up from reference TRBV5-5 and TRBJ1-5, is DAGVTQSPTHLIKTRGQQVTLRCSPISGHKSVSWYQQVLGQGPQFIFQYYEKEERGRGNFPDRFSARQFPNYSSELNVNALLLGDSALYLCASSLVRQDQPQHFGDGTRLSIL.

This chain uses TRBV27 with TRBJ1-1, with 9 nucleotides matching TRBD1. CDR3 length: 15 amino acids. The V segment lost 4 bases and the J segment 0 bases; nucleotides outside the gene matches: 3. Germline loops: CDR1 MNHEY, CDR2 SMNVEV (reference sequence). This CDR3 reads CASSSDRGMNTEAFF. CDR3 nucleotides: TGTGCCAGCAGTTCTGACAGGGGGATGAACACTGAAGCTTTCTTT.

The chain is built from TRBV5-6 and TRBJ2-1; D is undetermined. The CDR3 totals 14 residues. Trimming shortened V by 0 bases and J by 5 bases, and 9 bases separated the two germline ends. Germline assignment: CDR1 SGHDT and CDR2 YYEEEE. The CDR3, as DNA: TGTGCCAGCAGCTTGGCTAGTTTTAACAATGAGCAGTTCTTC. It translates to CASSLASFNNEQFF.

This clone was counted once. This sequence joins TRBV5-1 and TRBJ2-2; D perhaps matches TRBD2 (6 bases). Germline CDR1 and CDR2: SGHRS and YFSETQ. The V end lost 5 bases, the J end lost 4 bases, and 18 bases lay between the germline ends. The CDR3 totals 16 residues. CDR3 coding DNA: TGCGCCAGCAGTAGGATGGCGGGAAGGGGCACCGGGGAGCTGTTTTTT. It translates to CASSRMAGRGTGELFF.

The chain carries TRBV5-6 and TRBJ2-5, with D possibly TRBD2 on 6 matching bases. With 0 bases removed from V and 1 base from J, the gap between germline ends came to 10 bases. Germline CDR1 reads SGHDT; CDR2 reads YYEEEE. This CDR3 spans 15 amino acids. The CDR3 DNA is TGTGCCAGCAGCTTGGTGGGACTCCTCCAAGAGACCCAGTACTTC. Translating gives CASSLVGLLQETQYF.

CDR3 in amino acids: CASSIDPLLAKNIQYF. The CDR3 DNA sequence: TGTGCCAGTAGTATAGATCCACTCTTGGCCAAAAACATTCAGTACTTC. The chain has TRBV19 and TRBJ2-4; D is ambiguous. Trimming removed 0 bases from V and 1 base from J, with 10 bases in between. Germline CDR1 LNHDA, CDR2 SQIVND (reference sequence). The CDR3 has 16 residues.

The chain combines TRBV7-6 with TRBJ2-7, with 11 bases aligning to TRBD2. Losses at the gene ends were 4 bases for V and 1 base for J; bases not matched to a gene: 3. The CDR3 contains 15 residues. Germline loops: CDR1 SGHVS, CDR2 FNYEAQ. CDR3 in amino acids: CASSSSGRQSYEQYF. CDR3 sequence (DNA): TGTGCCAGCAGCTCTAGCGGGAGGCAGTCCTACGAGCAGTACTTC.

V and J are TRBV28 and TRBJ1-1; 10 bases align to TRBD1. The V gene end was trimmed by 6 bases and the J gene end by 6 bases; junction bases not matched to a gene: 10. Germline assignment: CDR1 MDHEN and CDR2 SYDVKM. The CDR3 has 15 amino acids. The CDR3 protein is CASRAAGTGDPEAFF. CDR3 nucleotides: TGTGCCAGCAGAGCCGCCGGGACAGGGGACCCTGAAGCTTTCTTT.

The chain has TRBV7-9 and TRBJ2-7, with 7 bases aligning to TRBD2. There are 12 residues in the CDR3. Trimming removed 5 bases from V and 12 bases from J; junction bases left unmatched: 10. Germline CDR1 and CDR2: SEHNR and FQNEAQ (reference sequence). CDR3 DNA sequence: TGTGCCAGCAGCCTCAGCGGGGCAGTCGTGTACTTC. Translated, it gives CASSLSGAVVYF.

The chain links TRBV10-3 to TRBJ2-5; 10 positions agree with TRBD1. The J segment lost 2 bases and the V segment lost 4 bases, leaving 7 bases of the junction unmatched. The CDR3 covers 16 residues. Germline V gene sequence: CDR1 ENHRY, CDR2 SYGVKD. Here the CDR3 DNA reads TGTGCCATCAGTGGAACCGGGACAGGGGTTCAAGAGACCCAGTACTTC. This codes for CAISGTGTGVQETQYF.

The rearrangement links TRBV28 to TRBJ1-5; TRBD1 agrees at 8 bases. The CDR3 loop spans 16 amino acids. Germline CDR1 MDHEN, CDR2 SYDVKM. Trimming at V came to 3 bases and at J to 6 bases, leaving 10 bases not matched to a gene. This CDR3 is CASSLPTGGIPQPQHF. CDR3 DNA: TGTGCCAGCAGTTTGCCCACAGGGGGTATACCTCAGCCCCAGCATTTT.

J is TRBJ2-3 and V is TRBV19, with 10 nucleotides matching TRBD2. The CDR3 loop spans 16 amino acids. Per the germline V gene, CDR1 is LNHDA and CDR2 is SQIVND (reference sequence). The junction had 10 bases not matched to a gene; V was cut back by 4 bases and J by 6 bases. The CDR3, as DNA: TGTGCCAGTAGTACAAGGCTAGCGGGGGCCTACGATACGCAGTATTTT. This sequence encodes CASSTRLAGAYDTQYF.

This chain uses TRBV28 with TRBJ1-1, with a weak D call TRBD1 (5 bases). The germline CDR1 and CDR2 sequences are MDHEN and SYDVKM. Trimming took off 3 bases at V and 4 bases at J, with 15 bases between the two ends. This CDR3 has 15 amino acids. The CDR3 spells CASSFGGSSGTEAFF. The CDR3 DNA sequence: TGTGCCAGCAGTTTCGGGGGTTCCTCCGGCACTGAAGCTTTCTTT.

The CDR3 DNA reads TGTGCCAGCAGAGGGCCCGGGGACGAGCAGTACTTC. It codes for CASRGPGDEQYF. The V and J genes are TRBV2 and TRBJ2-7; possibly TRBD2 for D (5 bases). Germline V gives CDR1 SNHLY, CDR2 FYNNEI. The V end was cut by 6 bases, the J end by 5 bases, with 11 bases between. There are 12 residues in the CDR3.

The V call is TRBV6-4, the J call TRBJ1-5, with unresolved D. The length of the CDR3 is 16 residues. V lost 4 bases and J lost 0, with 13 bases in between. From germline, CDR1 is MRHNA and CDR2 SNTAGT. CDR3 DNA: TGTGCCAGCAGTGTCCACCCAGCGACTAGCAATCAGCCCCAGCATTTT. It codes for CASSVHPATSNQPQHF.

The V and J genes are TRBV29-1 and TRBJ2-1; 15 bases are a match to TRBD2. V shed 3 bases, J shed 4 bases, and the junction held 4 bases outside the gene matches. Germline values: CDR1 SQVTM, CDR2 ANQGSEA. The CDR3 contains 16 residues. CDR3 nucleotides: TGCAGCGTTGAGGGGACTAGCGGGAGGAATTACAATGAGCAGTTCTTC. Residues: CSVEGTSGRNYNEQFF.

The chain combines TRBV28 with TRBJ1-5; D remains unclear. The CDR3 runs 13 residues. The germline V gene encodes CDR1 MDHEN and CDR2 SYDVKM. The CDR3 nucleotides read TGTGCTTCGGCAGGCAGTAGCAATCAGCCCCAGCATTTT. Translating gives CASAGSSNQPQHF.

This clone has just one count. The chain uses TRBV6-6 and TRBJ1-3; a weak D match, TRBD1 (6 bases). The V gene's germline CDR1 is MNHNY and CDR2 SVGAGI (reference sequence). The ends were cut back, 6 bases at V and 0 bases at J, with 15 bases in the middle. CDR3 length: 16 amino acids. Written as DNA, the CDR3 is TGTGCCAGCAGGCATTCTACAGGGCACTCTGGAAACACCATATATTTT. Its translation is CASRHSTGHSGNTIYF.

The chain's CDR3 is CASRSGTGRARNEQFF. The CDR3 region has the DNA TGTGCCAGCAGATCGGGTACCGGGAGGGCTAGAAATGAGCAGTTCTTC. This chain links TRBV7-3 with TRBJ2-1; 8 bases fit TRBD2. J gave up 7 bases and V 6 bases, and 14 bases lay outside the gene matches. In germline, CDR1 is SGHTA, CDR2 FQGTGA. The CDR3 consists of 16 residues.

The V call is TRBV27, the J call TRBJ2-3; 8 nucleotides match TRBD2. The CDR3 extends over 18 amino acids. CDR1 is MNHEY, CDR2 SMNVEV, per germline (reference sequence). Unmatched junction bases numbered 13, after V lost 5 bases and J lost 0 bases. The CDR3 is CASSPPPLAGGSTDTQYF. In DNA form, the CDR3 reads TGTGCCAGCAGTCCCCCCCCCTTGGCGGGAGGTAGCACAGATACGCAGTATTTT.

The rearrangement links TRBV6-5 to TRBJ1-5; tentatively, D is TRBD1 (5 bases). V lost 4 bases, J lost 4 bases, and 8 bases lay in between. The germline V gene has CDR1 MNHEY and CDR2 SVGAGI. The CDR3 length is 13 residues. Here the CDR3 reads CASSWGRNQPQHF. The DNA of the CDR3 is TGTGCCAGCAGTTGGGGCCGAAATCAGCCCCAGCATTTT.

The CDR3 is CASSFRWAGEQYF. CDR3 coding DNA: TGTGCCAGCAGCTTTAGGTGGGCGGGGGAGCAGTACTTC. This rearrangement joins TRBV7-9 to TRBJ2-7; D perhaps matches TRBD2 (6 bases). This CDR3 contains 13 residues. Germline V gene sequence: CDR1 SEHNR, CDR2 FQNEAQ (reference sequence). Between the trimmed V and J ends, which lost 3 bases and 7 bases, there was a span of 13 bases.

V gene TRBV7-9 combines with J gene TRBJ2-1; 10 bases line up with TRBD2. After removal of 4 bases from V and 6 bases from J, the junction contained 9 bases not matched to a gene. The CDR3 is made up of 16 amino acids. The germline CDR1 and CDR2 sequences are SEHNR and FQNEAQ (reference sequence). CDR3 loop: CASSSPGLASVNEQFF. DNA for the CDR3: TGTGCCAGCAGCTCCCCGGGACTAGCGTCGGTCAATGAGCAGTTCTTC.

This chain joins TRBV6-4 and TRBJ2-1; 7 nucleotides match TRBD2. There are 15 residues in the CDR3. Germline CDR1 and CDR2: MRHNA and SNTAGT. Losses at the gene ends were 5 bases for V and 4 bases for J; bases not matched to a gene: 8. The CDR3 coding sequence is TGTGCCAGCAGTCCCCGGGGGGTCACGTACAATGAGCAGTTCTTC. This translates into CASSPRGVTYNEQFF.